A selection of T cell receptor beta chains follows, all from one sample in a study of cytomegalovirus exposure and HLA in healthy donors. This table comes from immunoSEQ multiplex PCR, and its TCRdb copy is limited to in-frame clones, with some not included. The sample has roughly 150,000 clones; more than 75% are singletons. Specimen: PBMCs. Source of these receptors: a man aged 18 to 29 in good health and CMV-seronegative. Each CDR3 is given with its conserved first and last residue. The D gene is left open where the match is weak. A row's size may be missing; if present it is once, few, many or a size class.

D gene	clone size	J gene	V gene	CDR3 DNA	CDR3 protein
TRBD1	few	TRBJ2-1	TRBV7-9	TGTGCCAGCAGGAGTACCGGGACAGGGGAATACAATGAGCAGTTCTTC	CASRSTGTGEYNEQFF
.	.	TRBJ1-3	TRBV6-6	TGTGCCTCAGCAAGGGGAACTGGAAACACCATATATTTT	CASARGTGNTIYF
TRBD2	.	TRBJ2-2	TRBV2	TGTGCCAGCAGTGCTAGCGGGGCGTCCCAACTATTGAGGGAGCTGTTTTTT	CASSASGASQLLRELFF
.	.	TRBJ1-1	TRBV5-1	TGCGCCAGCAGCTTGGGTTGGGCGAACACTGAAGCTTTCTTT	CASSLGWANTEAFF
TRBD2	.	TRBJ2-1	TRBV9	TGTGCCAGCAGCCCCCTTAGCGGGAGGGGAATGTACAATGAGCAGTTCTTC	CASSPLSGRGMYNEQFF
TRBD1	.	TRBJ1-5	TRBV27	TGTGCCAGCAGTCCGGACAGGGGTAGAAGGCAGCCCCAGCATTTT	CASSPDRGRRQPQHF
.	.	TRBJ1-3	TRBV5-1	TGCGCCAGCAGCTTGGCTGGAGGGGTAGGAGGAAACACCATATATTTT	CASSLAGGVGGNTIYF
.	few	TRBJ2-3	TRBV11-2	TGTGCCAGCAGCTTAGAAGTGGGGGCAGGGTTATCAGATACGCAGTATTTT	CASSLEVGAGLSDTQYF
.	.	TRBJ2-3	TRBV11-2	TGTGCCAGCAGCACCCTACCTACGCAGTATTTT	CASSTLPTQYF
.	.	TRBJ2-6	TRBV4-1	TGCGCCAGCAGCCCGGACAGCGAACGCTCTGGGGCCAACGTCCTGACTTTC	CASSPDSERSGANVLTF
TRBD1	.	TRBJ1-2	TRBV13	TGTGCCAGCAGCCTAGACAGGGGGCGATTTTATGGCTACACCTTC	CASSLDRGRFYGYTF
.	.	TRBJ2-3	TRBV19	TGTGCCAGTAGTATAGGGTACGGCGGATCGGAGGCGCAGTATTTT	CASSIGYGGSEAQYF
.	.	TRBJ2-1	TRBV7-9	TGTGCCAGCAGAACAAGGGGCTCCTACAATGAGCAGTTCTTC	CASRTRGSYNEQFF
TRBD2	once	TRBJ2-1	TRBV11-2	TGTGCCAGCAGCTCGGGGAGGGTCGGATCCTACAATGAGCAGTTCTTC	CASSSGRVGSYNEQFF
TRBD1	.	TRBJ1-6	TRBV4-2	TGTGCCAGCAGCCAAGACAGGGACAGTTACAATTCACCCCTCCACTTT	CASSQDRDSYNSPLHF
.	.	TRBJ2-7	TRBV11-2	TGTGCCAGCAGGGAGTTAGGGCGGGCTACCTACGAGCAGTACTTC	CASRELGRATYEQYF
.	.	TRBJ1-2	TRBV7-9	TGTGCCAGCAGCTTAGACTCGATTTATGGCTACACCTTC	CASSLDSIYGYTF
TRBD1	.	TRBJ1-2	TRBV19	TGTGCCAGTAGTATGGGTCGGACAGGGCGAAATGGCTACACCTTC	CASSMGRTGRNGYTF
TRBD1	.	TRBJ1-2	TRBV27	TGTGCCAGCAGTTTATATGGACAGGGAAGGAGAAACTATGGCTACACCTTC	CASSLYGQGRRNYGYTF
.	.	TRBJ1-2	TRBV7-8	TGTGCCAGCAGGGGGGGTGACTATGGCTACACCTTC	CASRGGDYGYTF
TRBD2	.	TRBJ2-5	TRBV28	TGTGCCAGCAGTATAGCGGGGGGTACAAAAGAGACCCAGTACTTC	CASSIAGGTKETQYF
.	.	TRBJ1-4	TRBV30	TGTGCCTGGTGTAGCGATGAAAAACTGTTTTTT	CAWCSDEKLFF
.	.	TRBJ2-5	TRBV7-9	TGTGCCAGCAGCTTTACGCGAGCCTGGACAGAAGAGACCCAGTACTTC	CASSFTRAWTEETQYF
.	once	TRBJ1-2	TRBV10-1	TGCGCCAGCAGTGAGTCCCAGGGAATTGGCTACACCTTC	CASSESQGIGYTF
.	.	TRBJ1-1	TRBV11-2	TGTGCCAGCAGCTTAGTCCGGTCCACCTCCACTGAAGCTTTCTTT	CASSLVRSTSTEAFF
TRBD1	.	TRBJ2-1	TRBV6-5	TGTGCCAGCAGTTACGTAGGACAGGGGCAGGGGGATGAGCAGTTCTTC	CASSYVGQGQGDEQFF